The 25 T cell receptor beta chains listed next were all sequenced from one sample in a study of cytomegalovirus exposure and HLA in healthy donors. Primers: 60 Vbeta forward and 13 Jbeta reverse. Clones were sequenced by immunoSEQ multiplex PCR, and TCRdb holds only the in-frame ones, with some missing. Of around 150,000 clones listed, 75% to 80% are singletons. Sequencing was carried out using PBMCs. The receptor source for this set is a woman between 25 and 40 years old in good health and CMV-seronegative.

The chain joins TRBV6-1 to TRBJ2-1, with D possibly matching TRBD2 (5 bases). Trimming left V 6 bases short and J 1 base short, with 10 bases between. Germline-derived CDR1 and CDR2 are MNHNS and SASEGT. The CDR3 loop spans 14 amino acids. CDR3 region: CASSRTDSYNEQFF. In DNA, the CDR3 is TGTGCCAGCAGCCGGACTGATTCCTACAATGAGCAGTTCTTC.

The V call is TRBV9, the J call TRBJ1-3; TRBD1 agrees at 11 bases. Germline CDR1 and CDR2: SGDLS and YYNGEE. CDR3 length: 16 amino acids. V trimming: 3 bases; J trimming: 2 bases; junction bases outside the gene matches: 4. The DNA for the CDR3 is TGTGCCAGCAGCGCGCCGGGACAGGGGGCTGGAAACACCATATATTTT. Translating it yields CASSAPGQGAGNTIYF. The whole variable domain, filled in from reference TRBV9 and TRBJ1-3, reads DSGVTQTPKHLITATGQRVTLRCSPRSGDLSVYWYQQSLDQGLQFLIQYYNGEERAKGNILERFSAQQFPDLHSELNLSSLELGDSALYFCASSAPGQGAGNTIYFGEGSWLTVV.

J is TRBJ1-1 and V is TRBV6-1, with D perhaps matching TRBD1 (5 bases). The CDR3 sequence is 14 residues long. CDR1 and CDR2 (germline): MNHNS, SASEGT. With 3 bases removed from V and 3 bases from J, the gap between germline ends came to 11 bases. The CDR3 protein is CASSDGRADTEAFF. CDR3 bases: TGTGCCAGCAGTGATGGCAGGGCGGACACTGAAGCTTTCTTT.

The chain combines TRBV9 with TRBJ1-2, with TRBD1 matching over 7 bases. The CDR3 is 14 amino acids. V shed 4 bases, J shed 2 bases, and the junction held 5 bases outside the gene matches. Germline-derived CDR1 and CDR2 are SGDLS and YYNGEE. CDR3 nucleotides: TGTGCCAGCAGCCTCGAGGGACAGAACTATGGCTACACCTTC. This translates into CASSLEGQNYGYTF.

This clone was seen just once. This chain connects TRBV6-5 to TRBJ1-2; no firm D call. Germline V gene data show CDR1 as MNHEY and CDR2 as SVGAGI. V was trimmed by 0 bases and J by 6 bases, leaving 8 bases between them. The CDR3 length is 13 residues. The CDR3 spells CASSYSEGNGYTF. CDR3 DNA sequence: TGTGCCAGCAGTTACTCGGAGGGCAATGGCTACACCTTC.

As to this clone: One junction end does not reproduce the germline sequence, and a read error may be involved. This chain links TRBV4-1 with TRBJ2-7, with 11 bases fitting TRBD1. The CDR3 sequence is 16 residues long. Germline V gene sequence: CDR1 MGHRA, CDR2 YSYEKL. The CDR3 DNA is TGCGCCAGCAGCCAAGATCGGACAGGGGGCTCCCACGAGCAGTACTTC. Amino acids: CASSQDRTGGSHEQYF.

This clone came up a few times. In nucleotides, the CDR3 is TGTGCCAGCAGCTTGGTGGGGCAGGGGTCTGGAAACACCATATATTTT. It specifies CASSLVGQGSGNTIYF. V usage is TRBV5-5 and J usage is TRBJ1-3; tentatively, D is TRBD1 (6 bases). Germline V gives CDR1 SGHKS, CDR2 YYEKEE (reference sequence). The CDR3 length is 16 residues. Trimming took 0 bases from V and 1 from J, leaving 11 bases between them.

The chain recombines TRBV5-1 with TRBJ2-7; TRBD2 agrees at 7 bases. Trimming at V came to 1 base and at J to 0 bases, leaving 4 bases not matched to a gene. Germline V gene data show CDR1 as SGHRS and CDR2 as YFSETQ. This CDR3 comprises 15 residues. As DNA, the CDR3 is TGCGCCAGCAGCTTGTATTGGGACTACTCCTACGAGCAGTACTTC. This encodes CASSLYWDYSYEQYF.

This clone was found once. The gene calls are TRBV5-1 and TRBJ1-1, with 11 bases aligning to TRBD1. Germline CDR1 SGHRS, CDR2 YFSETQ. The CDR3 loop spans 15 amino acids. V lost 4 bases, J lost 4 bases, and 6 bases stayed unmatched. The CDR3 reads CASSPGQGAGTEAFF. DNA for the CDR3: TGCGCCAGCAGCCCTGGACAGGGGGCTGGCACTGAAGCTTTCTTT.

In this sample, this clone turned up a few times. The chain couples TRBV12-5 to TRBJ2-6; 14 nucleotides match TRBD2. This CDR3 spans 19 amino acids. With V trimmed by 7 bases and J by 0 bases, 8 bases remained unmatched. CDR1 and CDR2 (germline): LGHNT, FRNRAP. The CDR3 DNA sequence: TGTGCTAGTGTTGGGGGACTAGCGGGGGCCCACTCTGGGGCCAACGTCCTGACTTTC. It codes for CASVGGLAGAHSGANVLTF.

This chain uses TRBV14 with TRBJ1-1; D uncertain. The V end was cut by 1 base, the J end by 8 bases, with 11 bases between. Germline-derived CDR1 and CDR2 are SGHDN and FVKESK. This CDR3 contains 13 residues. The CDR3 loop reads CASSQGLNNEAFF. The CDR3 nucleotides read TGTGCCAGCAGCCAAGGTTTGAACAACGAAGCTTTCTTT.

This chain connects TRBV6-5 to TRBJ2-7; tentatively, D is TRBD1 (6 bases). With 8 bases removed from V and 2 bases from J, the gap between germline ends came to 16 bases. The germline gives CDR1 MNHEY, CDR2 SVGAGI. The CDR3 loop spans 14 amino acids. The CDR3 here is CASSQDRPAYEQYF. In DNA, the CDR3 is TGTGCCAGCTCCCAGGACAGACCTGCCTACGAGCAGTACTTC.

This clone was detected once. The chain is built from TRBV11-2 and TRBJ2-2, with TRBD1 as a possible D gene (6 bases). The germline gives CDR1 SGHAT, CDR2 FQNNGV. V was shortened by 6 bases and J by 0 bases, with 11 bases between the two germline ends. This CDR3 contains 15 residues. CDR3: CASRPGTTNTGELFF. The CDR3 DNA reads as TGTGCCAGCAGACCCGGGACAACGAACACCGGGGAGCTGTTTTTT.

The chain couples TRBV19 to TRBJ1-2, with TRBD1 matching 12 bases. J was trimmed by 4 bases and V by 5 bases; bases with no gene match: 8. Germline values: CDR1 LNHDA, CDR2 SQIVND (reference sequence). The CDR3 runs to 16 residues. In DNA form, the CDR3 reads TGTGCCAGTAGTCGGGACAGGGGGCCGGGAGGCTATGGCTACACCTTC. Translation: CASSRDRGPGGYGYTF.

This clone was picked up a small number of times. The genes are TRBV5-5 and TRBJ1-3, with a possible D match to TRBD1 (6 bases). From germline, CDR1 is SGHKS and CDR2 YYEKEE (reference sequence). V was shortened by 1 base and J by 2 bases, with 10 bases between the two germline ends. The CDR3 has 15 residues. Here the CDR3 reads CASSLFTGTGNTIYF. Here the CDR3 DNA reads TGTGCCAGCAGCTTGTTTACAGGGACTGGAAACACCATATATTTT.

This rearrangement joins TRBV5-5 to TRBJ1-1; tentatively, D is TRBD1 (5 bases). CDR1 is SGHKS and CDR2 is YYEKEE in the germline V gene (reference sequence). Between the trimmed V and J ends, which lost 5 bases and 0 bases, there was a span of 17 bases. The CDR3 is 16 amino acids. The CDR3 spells CASRPRGTVLNTEAFF. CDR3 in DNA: TGTGCCAGCAGACCAAGGGGTACAGTGCTGAACACTGAAGCTTTCTTT.

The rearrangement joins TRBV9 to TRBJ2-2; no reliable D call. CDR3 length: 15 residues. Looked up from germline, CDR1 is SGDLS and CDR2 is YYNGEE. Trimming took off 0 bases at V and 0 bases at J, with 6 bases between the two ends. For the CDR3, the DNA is TGTGCCAGCAGCGTAGTTCCTGCGAACACCGGGGAGCTGTTTTTT. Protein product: CASSVVPANTGELFF.

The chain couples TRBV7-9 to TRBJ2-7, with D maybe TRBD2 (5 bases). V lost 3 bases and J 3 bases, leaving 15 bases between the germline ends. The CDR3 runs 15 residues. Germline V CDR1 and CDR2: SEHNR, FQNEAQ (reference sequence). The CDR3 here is CASSLIRTGYYEQYF. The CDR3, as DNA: TGTGCCAGCAGCTTGATTCGGACGGGATACTACGAGCAGTACTTC. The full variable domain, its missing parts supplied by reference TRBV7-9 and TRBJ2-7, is DTGVSQNPRHKITKRGQNVTFRCDPISEHNRLYWYRQTLGQGPEFLTYFQNEAQLEKSRLLSDRFSAERPKGSFSTLEIQRTEQGDSAMYLCASSLIRTGYYEQYFGPGTRLTVT.

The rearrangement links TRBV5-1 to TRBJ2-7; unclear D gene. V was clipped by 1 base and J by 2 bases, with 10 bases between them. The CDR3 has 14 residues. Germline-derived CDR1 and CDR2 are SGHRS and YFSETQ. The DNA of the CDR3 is TGCGCCAGCAGCTTGTACAACCCCCCCTACGAGCAGTACTTC. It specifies CASSLYNPPYEQYF.

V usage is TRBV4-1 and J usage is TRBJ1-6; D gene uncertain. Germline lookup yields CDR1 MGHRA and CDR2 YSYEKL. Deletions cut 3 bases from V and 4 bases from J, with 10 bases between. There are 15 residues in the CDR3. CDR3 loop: CASSQGQQYNSPLHF. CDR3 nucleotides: TGCGCCAGCAGCCAGGGCCAACAATATAATTCACCCCTCCACTTT.

CDR3 coding DNA: TGTGCCAGCAGGGGACTGACGAACACCGGGGAGCTGTTTTTT. This sequence encodes CASRGLTNTGELFF. This chain links TRBV2 with TRBJ2-2; a weak D match, TRBD2 (6 bases). V lost 6 bases, J lost 0 bases, and 8 bases lay in between. Germline CDR1 and CDR2: SNHLY and FYNNEI. There are 14 residues in the CDR3.

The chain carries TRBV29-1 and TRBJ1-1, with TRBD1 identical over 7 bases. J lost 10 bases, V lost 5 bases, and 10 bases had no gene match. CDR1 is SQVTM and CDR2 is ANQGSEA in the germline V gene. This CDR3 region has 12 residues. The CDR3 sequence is CSVPRQGIGAFF. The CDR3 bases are TGCAGCGTTCCTAGACAGGGCATCGGAGCTTTCTTT.

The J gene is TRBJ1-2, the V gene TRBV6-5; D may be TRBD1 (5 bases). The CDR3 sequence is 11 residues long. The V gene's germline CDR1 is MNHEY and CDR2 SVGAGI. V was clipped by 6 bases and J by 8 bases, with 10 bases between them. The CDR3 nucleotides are TGTGCCAGCAGAACGGGGGAAGGCTACACCTTC. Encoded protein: CASRTGEGYTF.

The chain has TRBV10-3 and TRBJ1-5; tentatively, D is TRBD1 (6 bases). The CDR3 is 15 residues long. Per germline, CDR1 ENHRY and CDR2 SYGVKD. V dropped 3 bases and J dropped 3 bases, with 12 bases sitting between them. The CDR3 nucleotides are TGTGCCATCAGTGAACTGGGGGCTTCCAATCAGCCCCAGCATTTT. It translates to CAISELGASNQPQHF.

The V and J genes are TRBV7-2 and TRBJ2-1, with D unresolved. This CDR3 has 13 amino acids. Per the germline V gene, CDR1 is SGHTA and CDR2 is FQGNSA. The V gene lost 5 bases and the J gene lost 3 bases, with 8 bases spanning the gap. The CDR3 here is CASSPQSYNEQFF. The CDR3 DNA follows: TGTGCCAGCAGCCCACAGAGCTACAATGAGCAGTTCTTC.